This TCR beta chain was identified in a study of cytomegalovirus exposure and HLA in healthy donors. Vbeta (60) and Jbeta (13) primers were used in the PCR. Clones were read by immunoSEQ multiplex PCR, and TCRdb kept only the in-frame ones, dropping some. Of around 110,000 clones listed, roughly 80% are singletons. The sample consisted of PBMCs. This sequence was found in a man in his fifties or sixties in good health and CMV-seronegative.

The DNA for the CDR3 is TGTGCCAGCAGCTTCAGGGGGCCTACAGATACGCAGTATTTT. Its protein product is CASSFRGPTDTQYF. The chain combines TRBV7-2 with TRBJ2-3; 8 bases align to TRBD1. CDR1 is SGHTA, CDR2 FQGNSA, per germline. J lost 3 bases, V lost 3 bases, and 2 bases had no gene match. The CDR3 is 14 residues long. Variable domain in full (rest from reference TRBV7-2 and TRBJ2-3): GAGVSQSPSNKVTEKGKDVELRCDPISGHTALYWYRQSLGQGLEFLIYFQGNSAPDKSGLPSDRFSAERTGGSVSTLTIQRTQQEDSAVYLCASSFRGPTDTQYFGPGTRLTVL.